Below, one T cell receptor beta chain is given with its context. Its target is unknown. There were likely unrecorded immune exposures, though donors were nominally healthy when sampled. Both 60 Vbeta primers and 13 Jbeta primers went into the PCR. Sequenced by immunoSEQ multiplex PCR; TCRdb stores in-frame clones only, minus some. The sample lists 120,000 to 150,000 clones, 75% to 90% seen once, with 2.5% to 3% in the top ten. The data were taken from a study of cytomegalovirus exposure and HLA in healthy donors. Overall study context: Across some 400 genotyped donors, roughly 85% landed in the Caucasian-associated ancestry cluster.

This CDR3 is built from 12 residues. Trimming stripped 4 bases from V and 1 base from J, with 4 bases between. Germline V gene data show CDR1 as MNHEY and CDR2 as SMNVEV (reference sequence). Study-level findings and limits: Overall, approximately 150 TCR beta chains were annotated as cytomegalovirus-associated. A later analysis reportedly found that, within productive TCRs, an Asian-associated ancestry cluster had fewer N-insertions than the mean observed across the roughly 610 donors.

V usage is TRBV27 and J usage is TRBJ2-5; D is unclear. The sequenced material came from PBMCs. This sequence was found in a woman aged 25 to 39 in good health and CMV-seronegative. The CDR3 is CASSSSQETQYF. In nucleotides, the CDR3 is TGTGCCAGCAGTTCCTCCCAAGAGACCCAGTACTTC.